The T cell receptor (beta chain) described here comes from a study of blood T cell repertoires in COVID-19 (dated by TCRdb to about 2020). Regarding the study in general: Samples covering the acute and convalescent phases of COVID-19 were provided by collaborators in the United States, Italy and Spain. Sample metadata almost always included a de-identified subject ID, COVID-19 status, age in years and sex. Subjects who had been exposed to COVID-19, were actively infected with it, or had recovered from it provided the deeply sampled blood TCRbeta repertoires that made up the dataset. A freely available public database, intended as a resource for researchers studying the immune response to SARS-CoV-2, is where the repertoires were released. The samples were drawn from two sources: the first 160 participants of the ongoing ImmuneRACE study, and 950 to 1,500 subjects contributed by 6 global collaborators. Where available, HLA class I and class II types were obtained from metadata supplied by the sample provider rather than from assay-based typing. The prospective study material was composed of cDNA or gDNA derived from T cells, B-cell-depleted T cells, or PBMCs. General study outcomes and caveats: The quantity of clinical and demographic metadata differed by source and by participant and was supplied without curation.

The germline V gene (reference sequence) provides CDR1 MNHEY and CDR2 SMNVEV. V ends up 2 bases short and J 3 bases short, with an unmatched junction base count of 6. Measured from the cysteine to the phenylalanine, the CDR3 is 15 residues long. This entry keeps only the CDR3 DNA: 45 bases, framed from base 1. As concerns this clone: The antigen this receptor binds is unknown. It has no much larger one-base neighbor in the sample; base qualities were not kept.

TCRbeta CDR3 regions were amplified from genomic DNA using the immunoSEQ Assay, a bias-controlled multiplex PCR. Regarding the original processing steps: Nucleated cell counts per sample were estimated from amplification of reference gene primers within the assay. To quantify the absolute abundance of each unique TCRbeta CDR3 rearrangement, sequence reads were collapsed and filtered. For each sample, productive Simpson clonality was calculated as the square root of Simpson's diversity index over productive rearrangements. TCRdb obtained this table from immuneACCESS and retained in-frame rearrangements with V and J assigned. These tables miss some clones; where compared with another copy, unresolved V genes account for less than half of the shortfall, and the remainder is unexplained. V, J and clone size are taken as reported in that table, and D and trimming were inferred from the DNA itself. This sample holds 350,000 to 450,000 clones; over 85% were observed only once. In total, the top ten clones hold 1.5% to 2% of the sample.

Participants in the prospective study were enrolled through a virtual design, were aged roughly 18 to 100 years, and lived in under 25 United States geographic areas. Cohort assignment in the prospective study relied on participant-reported clinical history from a screening survey and a study questionnaire. Recovered participants in ImmuneRACE Cohort 3 were defined by two consecutive negative NP/OP PCR tests, clearance by a healthcare professional, or resolution of symptoms. Each participant in the prospective study had whole blood, serum and a nasopharyngeal or oropharyngeal swab collected by mobile phlebotomists. Participants in the prospective study had the option to provide additional blood draws and questionnaires over an approximately 2-month period. Before DNA extraction, prospective study blood samples were shipped either frozen or at room temperature.

The chain was built from TRBV27 and TRBJ1-2, and 7 bases in between align with TRBD1. The TCR comes from a woman younger than 45 who had recovered from COVID-19. Sample: PBMCs or T cells enriched from blood (not recorded which). The DNA reads as follows: TGTGCCAGCAGTTTAGTAGGGGGCAGGGACTATGGCTACACCTTC. Its translation is CASSLVGGRDYGYTF.